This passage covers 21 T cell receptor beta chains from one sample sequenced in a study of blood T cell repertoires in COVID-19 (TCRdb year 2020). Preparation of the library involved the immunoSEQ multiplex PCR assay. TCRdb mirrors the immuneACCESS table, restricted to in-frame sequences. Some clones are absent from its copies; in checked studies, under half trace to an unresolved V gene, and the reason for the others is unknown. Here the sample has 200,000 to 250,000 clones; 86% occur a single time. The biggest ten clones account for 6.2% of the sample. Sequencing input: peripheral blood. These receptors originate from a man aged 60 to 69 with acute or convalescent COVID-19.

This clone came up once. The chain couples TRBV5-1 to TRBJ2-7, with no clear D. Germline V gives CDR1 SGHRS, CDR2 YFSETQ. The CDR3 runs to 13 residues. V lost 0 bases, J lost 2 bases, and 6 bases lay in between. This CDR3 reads CASSLGIAYEQYF. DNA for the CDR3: TGCGCCAGCAGCTTGGGTATCGCCTACGAGCAGTACTTC.

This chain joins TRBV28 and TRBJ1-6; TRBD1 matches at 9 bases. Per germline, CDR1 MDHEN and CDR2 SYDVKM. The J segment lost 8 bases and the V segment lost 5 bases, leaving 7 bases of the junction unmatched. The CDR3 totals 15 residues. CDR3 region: CASSDWTGEDSPLHF. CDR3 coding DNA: TGTGCCAGCAGTGACTGGACAGGGGAAGATTCACCCCTCCACTTT.

CDR3 in amino acids: CASSDPSRRNTEAFF. DNA for the CDR3: TGCGCCAGCAGTGACCCTTCACGGAGAAACACTGAAGCTTTCTTT. The chain employs TRBV10-2 and TRBJ1-1; no definite D call. This CDR3 has 15 residues. Germline CDR1 WSHSY, CDR2 SAAADI. Trimming pared 3 bases from V and 2 bases from J, leaving 13 bases between.

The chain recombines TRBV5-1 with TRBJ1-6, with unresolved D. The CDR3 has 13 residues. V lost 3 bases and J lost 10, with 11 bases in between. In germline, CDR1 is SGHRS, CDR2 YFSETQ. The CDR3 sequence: CASSSQVGSPLHF. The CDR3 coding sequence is TGCGCCAGCAGCTCCCAAGTCGGGTCACCCCTCCACTTT. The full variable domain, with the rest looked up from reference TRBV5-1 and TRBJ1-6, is KAGVTQTPRYLIKTRGQQVTLSCSPISGHRSVSWYQQTPGQGLQFLFEYFSETQRNKGNFPGRFSGRQFSNSRSEMNVSTLELGDSALYLCASSSQVGSPLHFGNGTRLTVT.

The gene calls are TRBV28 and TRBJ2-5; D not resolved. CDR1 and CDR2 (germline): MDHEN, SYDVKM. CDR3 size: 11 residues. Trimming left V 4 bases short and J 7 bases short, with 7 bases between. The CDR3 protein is CASSSRSTQYF. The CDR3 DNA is TGTGCCAGCAGTTCTCGGTCGACCCAGTACTTC.

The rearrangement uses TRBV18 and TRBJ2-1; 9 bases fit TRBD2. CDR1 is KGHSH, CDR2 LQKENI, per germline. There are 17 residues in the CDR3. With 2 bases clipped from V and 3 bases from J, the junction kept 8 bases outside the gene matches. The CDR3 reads CASSPRGSGRDYNEQFF. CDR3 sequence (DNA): TGTGCCAGCTCACCAAGGGGTAGCGGGAGAGACTACAATGAGCAGTTCTTC.

This chain's CDR3 is CASSVAGGTGELFF. The CDR3 DNA is TGTGCCAGCAGCGTAGCTGGGGGGACCGGGGAGCTGTTTTTT. The chain carries TRBV9 and TRBJ2-2; D perhaps matches TRBD2 (6 bases). CDR3 length equals 14 residues. Germline V lookup: CDR1 SGDLS, CDR2 YYNGEE. V was cut by 0 bases and J by 5 bases, with 8 bases left in between.

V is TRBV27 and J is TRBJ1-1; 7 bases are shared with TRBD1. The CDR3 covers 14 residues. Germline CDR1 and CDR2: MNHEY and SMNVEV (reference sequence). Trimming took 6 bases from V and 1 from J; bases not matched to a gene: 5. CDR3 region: CASRRQGGNTEAFF. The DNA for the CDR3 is TGTGCCAGCAGACGACAGGGCGGGAACACTGAAGCTTTCTTT.

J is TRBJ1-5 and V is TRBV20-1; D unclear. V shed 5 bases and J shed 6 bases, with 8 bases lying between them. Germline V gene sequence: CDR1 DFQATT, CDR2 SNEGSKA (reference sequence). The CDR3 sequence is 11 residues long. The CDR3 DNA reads TGCAGTGCTGGCAAAAGTCAGCCCCAGCATTTT. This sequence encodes CSAGKSQPQHF.

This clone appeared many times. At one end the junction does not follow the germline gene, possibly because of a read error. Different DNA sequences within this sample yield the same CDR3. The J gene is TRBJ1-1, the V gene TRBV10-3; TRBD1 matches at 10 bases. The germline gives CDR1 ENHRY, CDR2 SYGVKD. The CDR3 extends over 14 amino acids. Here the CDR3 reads CAISEWTGGTEAFF. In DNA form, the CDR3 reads TGTGCCATCAGCGAGTGGACAGGGGGCACTGAAGCTTTCTTT.

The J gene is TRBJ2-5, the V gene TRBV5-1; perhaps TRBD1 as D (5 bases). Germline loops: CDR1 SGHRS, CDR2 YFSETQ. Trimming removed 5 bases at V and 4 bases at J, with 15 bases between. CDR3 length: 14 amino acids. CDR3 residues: CASSRPGLRETQYF. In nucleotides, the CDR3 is TGCGCCAGCAGTCGTCCAGGGTTGCGAGAGACCCAGTACTTC.

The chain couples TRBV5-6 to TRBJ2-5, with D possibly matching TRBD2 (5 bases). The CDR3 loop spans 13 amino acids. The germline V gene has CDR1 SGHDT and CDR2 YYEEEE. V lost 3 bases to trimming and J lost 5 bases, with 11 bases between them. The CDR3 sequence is CASSSGGSETQYF. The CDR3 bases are TGTGCCAGCAGCTCCGGTGGGAGCGAGACCCAGTACTTC. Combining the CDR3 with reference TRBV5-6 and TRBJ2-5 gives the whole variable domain DAGVTQSPTHLIKTRGQQVTLRCSPKSGHDTVSWYQQALGQGPQFIFQYYEEEERQRGNFPDRFSGHQFPNYSSELNVNALLLGDSALYLCASSSGGSETQYFGPGTRLLVL.

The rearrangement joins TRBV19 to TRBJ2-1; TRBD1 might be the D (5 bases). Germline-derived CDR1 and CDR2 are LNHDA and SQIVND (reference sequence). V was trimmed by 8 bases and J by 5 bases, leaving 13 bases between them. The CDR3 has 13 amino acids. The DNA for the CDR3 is TGTGCCAGTCCAGGGAATGCGGACAATGAGCAGTTCTTC. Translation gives CASPGNADNEQFF.

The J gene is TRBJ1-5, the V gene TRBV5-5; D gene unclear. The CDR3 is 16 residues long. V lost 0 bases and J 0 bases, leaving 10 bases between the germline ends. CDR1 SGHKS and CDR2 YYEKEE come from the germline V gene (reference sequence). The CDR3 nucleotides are TGTGCCAGCAGCTTGGTTATCGAGAGTAGCAATCAGCCCCAGCATTTT. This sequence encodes CASSLVIESSNQPQHF.

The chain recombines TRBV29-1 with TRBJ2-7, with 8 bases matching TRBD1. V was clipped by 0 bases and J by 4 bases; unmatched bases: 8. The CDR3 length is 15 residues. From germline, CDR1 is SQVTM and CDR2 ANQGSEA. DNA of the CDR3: TGCAGCGTTGAAGACCCCGACAGGGGCGGATACGAGCAGTACTTC. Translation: CSVEDPDRGGYEQYF.

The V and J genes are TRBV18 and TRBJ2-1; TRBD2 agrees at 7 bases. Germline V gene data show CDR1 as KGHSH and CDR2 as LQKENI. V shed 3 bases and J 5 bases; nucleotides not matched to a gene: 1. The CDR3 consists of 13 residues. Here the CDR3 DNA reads TGTGCCAGCTCACCTCTAGCGGACAATGAGCAGTTCTTC. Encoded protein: CASSPLADNEQFF.

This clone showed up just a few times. Here the CDR3 DNA reads TGTGCCAGCAGCTCCCAGGTCATGAACACTGAAGCTTTCTTT. Translation: CASSSQVMNTEAFF. The chain joins TRBV5-4 to TRBJ1-1; no reliable D call. The CDR3 has 14 residues. V lost 3 bases, J lost 0 bases, and 9 bases lay in between. From germline, CDR1 is SGHNT and CDR2 YYREEE (reference sequence).

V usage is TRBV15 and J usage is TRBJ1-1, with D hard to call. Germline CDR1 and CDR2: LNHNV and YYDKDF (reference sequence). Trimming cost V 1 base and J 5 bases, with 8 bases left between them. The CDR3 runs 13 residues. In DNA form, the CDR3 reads TGTGCCACCAGCAGAGGTCAGCGAACTGAAGCTTTCTTT. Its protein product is CATSRGQRTEAFF.

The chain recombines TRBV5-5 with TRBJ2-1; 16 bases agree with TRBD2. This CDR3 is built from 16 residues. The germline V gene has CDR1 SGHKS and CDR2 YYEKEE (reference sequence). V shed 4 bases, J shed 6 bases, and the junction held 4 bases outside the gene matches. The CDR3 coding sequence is TGTGCCAGCAGCACCGGGACTAGCGGGAGGGCCAATGAGCAGTTCTTC. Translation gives CASSTGTSGRANEQFF.

In nucleotides, the CDR3 is TGTGCCTGGAGACCCCTGGGGGGGATCTATGGCTACACCTTC. Encoded protein: CAWRPLGGIYGYTF. The chain couples TRBV30 to TRBJ1-2; the D gene is possibly TRBD1 (5 bases). The CDR3 contains 14 residues. V shed 3 bases and J shed 4 bases, with 15 bases lying between them. From germline, CDR1 is GTSNPN and CDR2 SVGIG (reference sequence).

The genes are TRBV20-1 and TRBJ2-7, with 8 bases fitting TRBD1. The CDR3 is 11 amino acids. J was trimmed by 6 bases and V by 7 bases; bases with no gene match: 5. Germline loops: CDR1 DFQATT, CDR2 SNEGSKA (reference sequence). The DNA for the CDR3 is TGCAGTGTCACCCAGGGGGCCGAGCAGTACTTC. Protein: CSVTQGAEQYF.